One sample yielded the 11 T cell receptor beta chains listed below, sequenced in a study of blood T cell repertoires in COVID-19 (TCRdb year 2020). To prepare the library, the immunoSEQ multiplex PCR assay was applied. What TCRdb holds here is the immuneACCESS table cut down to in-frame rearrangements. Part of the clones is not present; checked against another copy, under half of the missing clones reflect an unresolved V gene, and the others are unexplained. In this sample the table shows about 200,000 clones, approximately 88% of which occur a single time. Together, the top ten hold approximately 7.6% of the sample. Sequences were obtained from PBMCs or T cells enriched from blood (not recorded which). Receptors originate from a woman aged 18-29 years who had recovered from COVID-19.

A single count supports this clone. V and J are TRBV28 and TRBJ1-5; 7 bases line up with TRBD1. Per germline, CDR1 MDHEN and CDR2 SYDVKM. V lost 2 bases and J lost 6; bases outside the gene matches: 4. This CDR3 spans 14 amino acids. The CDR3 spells CASSLLTGIQPQHF. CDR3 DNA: TGTGCCAGCAGTTTACTGACAGGGATTCAGCCCCAGCATTTT.

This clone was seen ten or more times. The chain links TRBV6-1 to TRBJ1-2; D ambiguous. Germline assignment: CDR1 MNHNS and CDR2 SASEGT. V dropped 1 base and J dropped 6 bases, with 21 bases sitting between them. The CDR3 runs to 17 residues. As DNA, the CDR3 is TGTGCCAGCAGTGAAGGGCCTATTCGGGTGGCGATACATGGCTACACCTTC. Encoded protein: CASSEGPIRVAIHGYTF.

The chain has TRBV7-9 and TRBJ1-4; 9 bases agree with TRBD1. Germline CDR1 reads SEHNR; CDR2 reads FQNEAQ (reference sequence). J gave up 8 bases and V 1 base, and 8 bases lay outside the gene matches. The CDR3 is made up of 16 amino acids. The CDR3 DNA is TGTGCCAGCAGCTTAGGCCAAACAGGGGGCGGGGAAAAACTGTTTTTT. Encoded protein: CASSLGQTGGGEKLFF.

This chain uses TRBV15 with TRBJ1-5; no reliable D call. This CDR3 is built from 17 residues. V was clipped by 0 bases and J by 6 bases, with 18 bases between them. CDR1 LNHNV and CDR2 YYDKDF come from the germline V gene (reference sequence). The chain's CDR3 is CATSRDEGTGKGQPQHF. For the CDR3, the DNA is TGTGCCACCAGCAGAGATGAGGGTACGGGTAAGGGTCAGCCCCAGCATTTT.

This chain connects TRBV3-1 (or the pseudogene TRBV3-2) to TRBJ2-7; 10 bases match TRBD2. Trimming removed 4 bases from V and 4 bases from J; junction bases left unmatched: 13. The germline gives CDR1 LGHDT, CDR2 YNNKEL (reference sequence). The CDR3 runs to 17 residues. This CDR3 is CASSPPLAGAPGYEQYF. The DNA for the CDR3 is TGTGCCAGCAGCCCGCCGCTAGCGGGGGCCCCGGGGTACGAGCAGTACTTC.

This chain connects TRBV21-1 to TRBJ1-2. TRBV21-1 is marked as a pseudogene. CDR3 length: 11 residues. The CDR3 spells CASHPDYGYTF. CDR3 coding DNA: TGTGCCAGCCATCCGGACTATGGCTACACCTTC.

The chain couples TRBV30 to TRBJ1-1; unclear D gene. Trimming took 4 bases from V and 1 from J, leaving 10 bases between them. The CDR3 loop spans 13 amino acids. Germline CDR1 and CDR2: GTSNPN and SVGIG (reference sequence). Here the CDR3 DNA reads TGTGCCTGGACAGGCAGCCAGAACACTGAAGCTTTCTTT. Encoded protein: CAWTGSQNTEAFF.

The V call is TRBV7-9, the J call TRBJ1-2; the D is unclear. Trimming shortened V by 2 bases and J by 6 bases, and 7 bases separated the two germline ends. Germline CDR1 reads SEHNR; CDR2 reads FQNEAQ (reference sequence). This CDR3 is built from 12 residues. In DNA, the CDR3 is TGTGCCAGCAGCTTATACGGGAATGGCTACACCTTC. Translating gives CASSLYGNGYTF.

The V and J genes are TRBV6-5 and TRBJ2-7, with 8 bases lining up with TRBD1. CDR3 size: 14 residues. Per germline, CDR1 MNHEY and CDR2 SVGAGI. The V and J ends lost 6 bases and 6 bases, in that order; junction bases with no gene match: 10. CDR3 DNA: TGTGCCAGCAGCCAGACAGGGGTAAAAGTCGAGCAGTACTTC. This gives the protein CASSQTGVKVEQYF.

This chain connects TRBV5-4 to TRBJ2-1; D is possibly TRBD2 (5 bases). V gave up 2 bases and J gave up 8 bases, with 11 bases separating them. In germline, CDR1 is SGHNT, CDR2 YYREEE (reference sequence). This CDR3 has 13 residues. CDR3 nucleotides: TGTGCCAGCAGCTTAACTCGCGGGCATGAGCAGTTCTTC. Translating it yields CASSLTRGHEQFF.

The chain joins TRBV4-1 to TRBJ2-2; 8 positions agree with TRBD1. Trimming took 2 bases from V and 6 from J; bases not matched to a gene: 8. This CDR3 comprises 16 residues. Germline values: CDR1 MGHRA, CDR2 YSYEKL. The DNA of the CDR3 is TGCGCCAGCAGCCAAACCAGGGGGCGCGGTCCCGGGGAGCTGTTTTTT. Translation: CASSQTRGRGPGELFF.